This T cell receptor (beta chain) was sequenced in a study of regulatory T cells in long-lasting Graves disease. This clonotype has a handful of counts. Germline V lookup: CDR1 SGDLS, CDR2 YYNGEE. The V end lost 3 bases, the J end lost 8 bases, and 12 bases lay between the germline ends. This CDR3 has 13 residues. Time point here: persistent/refractory GD, antithyroid drugs over 5 years with positive TRAb. RNA isolated from PBMCs was used to make the TCR library. Library construction for TCR beta used iRepertoire HTBI primers and Arm-PCR of CDR3 regions. TCRdb redid the calling of the multiplex PCR reads with MiXCR, one entry per CDR3 protein. The data show fewer than 400,000 distinct CDR3 sequences, less than 25% seen once.

The input for sequencing was peripheral blood mononuclear cells (PBMCs), taken when the disease was refractory, from a patient treated with antithyroid drugs. This TCR was recovered from a female donor with Graves disease. This sequence joins TRBV9 and TRBJ2-4; unclear D gene. CDR3 nucleotide sequence: TGTGCCAGCAGCGCGACCGGTTTGGACATTCAGTACTTC. Its translation: CASSATGLDIQYF.